The 15 T cell receptor beta chains in this list originate from one sample, sequenced in a study of cytomegalovirus exposure and HLA in healthy donors. The PCR employed 60 Vbeta primers together with 13 Jbeta primers. Measured with immunoSEQ multiplex PCR; TCRdb has only the in-frame clones, and not every one. This table holds under 200,000 clones, almost 85% found once. Sequencing was performed on PBMCs. The receptors stem from a man aged 30-40 years in good health and CMV-seronegative.

J is TRBJ2-1 and V is TRBV27, with TRBD2 identical over 9 bases. V lost 2 bases and J lost 4; bases outside the gene matches: 3. From germline, CDR1 is MNHEY and CDR2 SMNVEV (reference sequence). The CDR3 spans 15 residues. DNA of the CDR3: TGTGCCAGCAGTTTAAGACTAGCGGTTTACAATGAGCAGTTCTTC. It yields the protein CASSLRLAVYNEQFF.

This clone was picked up one time. The chain's CDR3 is CASRSRENQPQHF. CDR3 sequence (DNA): TGTGCCAGCAGATCGAGGGAGAATCAGCCCCAGCATTTT. The chain has TRBV6-1 and TRBJ1-5, with D unresolved. The ends were cut back, 6 bases at V and 4 bases at J, with 10 bases in the middle. The CDR3 covers 13 residues. CDR1 is MNHNS and CDR2 is SASEGT in the germline V gene.

V gene TRBV14 combines with J gene TRBJ2-4; D call uncertain. Trimming removed 4 bases at V and 3 bases at J, with 4 bases between. This CDR3 has 12 amino acids. CDR1 and CDR2 from the germline V gene are SGHDN and FVKESK. The chain's CDR3 is CASSPGKNIQYF. The CDR3 nucleotides read TGTGCCAGCAGCCCAGGCAAAAACATTCAGTACTTC.

The chain uses TRBV25-1 and TRBJ2-7, with TRBD2 identical over 8 bases. CDR3 length: 15 residues. Trimming removed 5 bases from V and 6 bases from J; junction bases left unmatched: 12. Germline CDR1 MGHDK, CDR2 SYGVNS. Here the CDR3 reads CASSHGGAAGFEQYF. The CDR3 nucleotides are TGTGCCAGCAGTCACGGGGGGGCCGCCGGGTTCGAGCAGTACTTC.

This clone was seen a single time. This chain joins TRBV27 and TRBJ2-7, with TRBD2 identical over 8 bases. V was clipped by 6 bases and J by 7 bases; unmatched bases: 8. The CDR3 spans 13 residues. CDR1 is MNHEY, CDR2 SMNVEV, per germline (reference sequence). CDR3 in DNA: TGTGCCAGCAGGGGACTAGTGCCTCGGGAGCAGTACTTC. Amino acid sequence: CASRGLVPREQYF.

The V call is TRBV2, the J call TRBJ1-4, with 9 bases identical to TRBD1. The CDR3 loop spans 16 amino acids. The trim removed 7 bases at V and 5 bases at J, leaving 11 bases unmatched. Germline V gene data show CDR1 as SNHLY and CDR2 as FYNNEI. In nucleotides, the CDR3 is TGTGCCAGCAACTACCCGGGACAGGGACGGAATGAAAAACTGTTTTTT. This sequence encodes CASNYPGQGRNEKLFF.

This rearrangement joins TRBV6-1 to TRBJ2-1; 8 bases map to TRBD2. CDR1 and CDR2 (germline): MNHNS, SASEGT. The ends lost 3 bases at V and 4 bases at J; junction bases unmatched: 8. The CDR3 is 16 amino acids. The CDR3 DNA follows: TGTGCCAGCAGTGACCGTTTCGCGGGGGGATACAATGAGCAGTTCTTC. This translates into CASSDRFAGGYNEQFF.

V gene TRBV6-5 combines with J gene TRBJ1-4; D possibly corresponds to TRBD1 (5 bases). Germline lookup yields CDR1 MNHEY and CDR2 SVGAGI. This CDR3 comprises 15 residues. The V end was cut by 4 bases, the J end by 6 bases, with 15 bases between. Here the CDR3 DNA reads TGTGCCAGCAGTTGGGGTGGGGGAGGCGATGAAAAACTGTTTTTT. Translation: CASSWGGGGDEKLFF.

The chain combines TRBV9 with TRBJ1-6, with D tentatively TRBD1 (6 bases). From germline, CDR1 is SGDLS and CDR2 YYNGEE. The CDR3 length is 14 residues. V lost 4 bases to trimming and J lost 6 bases, with 11 bases between them. CDR3 residues: CASSLRTANSPLHF. Here the CDR3 DNA reads TGTGCCAGCAGCTTAAGGACAGCTAATTCACCCCTCCACTTT.

The chain employs TRBV4-3 and TRBJ1-3, with D unclear. Per the germline V gene, CDR1 is LGHNA and CDR2 is YSLEER. V was cut by 4 bases and J by 4 bases, with 23 bases left in between. The CDR3 sequence is 18 residues long. The CDR3 nucleotides are TGCGCCAGCAGCCCAAAATGGAACGGCTGGGGAGCGGGAAACACCATATATTTT. Amino acids: CASSPKWNGWGAGNTIYF.

The chain joins TRBV7-9 to TRBJ2-7; the match to TRBD1 covers 7 bases. V shed 3 bases and J 1 base; nucleotides not matched to a gene: 12. The V gene's germline CDR1 is SEHNR and CDR2 FQNEAQ (reference sequence). This CDR3 has 17 amino acids. The CDR3, as DNA: TGTGCCAGCAGCTTTCATCTGGATTGGACAGGTTCCTACGAGCAGTACTTC. Its translation is CASSFHLDWTGSYEQYF.

The rearrangement joins TRBV29-1 to TRBJ2-5; unclear D gene. The V and J ends lost 7 bases and 3 bases respectively, with 12 bases between them. Germline CDR1 reads SQVTM; CDR2 reads ANQGSEA. CDR3 length equals 12 residues. The CDR3 region has the DNA TGCAGCGGTGCTTTGGTAGAAGAGACCCAGTACTTC. This encodes CSGALVEETQYF.

The chain carries TRBV6-1 and TRBJ2-2, with 10 nucleotides matching TRBD1. Germline trimming cut 2 bases from V and 6 bases from J; bases unmatched to any gene: 3. CDR3 length equals 15 residues. The germline V gene encodes CDR1 MNHNS and CDR2 SASEGT. CDR3 in DNA: TGTGCCAGCAGTGAATCGACAGGGGGCCCCGGGGAGCTGTTTTTT. The encoded protein is CASSESTGGPGELFF.

The V and J genes are TRBV30 and TRBJ2-5, with 8 bases that match TRBD2. Trimming at V came to 0 bases and at J to 4 bases, leaving 4 bases not matched to a gene. The germline V gene encodes CDR1 GTSNPN and CDR2 SVGIG (reference sequence). The CDR3 has 14 amino acids. The CDR3, as DNA: TGTGCCTGGAGTGTAATGGCGGGGGGAGAGACCCAGTACTTC. Its translation is CAWSVMAGGETQYF.

This chain connects TRBV30 to TRBJ2-5, with D perhaps matching TRBD1 (6 bases). V was clipped by 3 bases and J by 4 bases, with 18 bases between them. The CDR3 runs 15 residues. Germline CDR1 and CDR2: GTSNPN and SVGIG (reference sequence). The CDR3 coding sequence is TGTGCCTGGAGGCAATCCGGGGCCAGGGGAGAGACCCAGTACTTC. Its protein is CAWRQSGARGETQYF.